The present TCR beta chain was sequenced within a study of T cells in localized non-small cell lung cancer. Study outcomes and limitations: Patients showing higher blood T cell density tended to see longer overall survival.

The CDR3 consists of 14 residues. The V gene lost 1 base and the J gene lost 0 bases, with 8 bases spanning the gap. The V gene's germline CDR1 is SQVTM and CDR2 ANQGSEA. Produced via immunoSEQ multiplex PCR; TCRdb's table is partial and in-frame only. The data contain 15,000 to 25,000 clones, 75% to 95% of them singletons. About this clone itself: The antigen is undetermined.

The clonotype originates from a male donor older than 55 with stage I squamous cell lung carcinoma. Specimen: peripheral blood, collected before any cancer treatment. The chain combines TRBV29-1 with TRBJ2-3, with D possibly being TRBD2 (6 bases). The CDR3 bases are TGCAGCGTTGAAGTAGCGGCCAGCACAGATACGCAGTATTTT. This encodes CSVEVAASTDTQYF.